The sequence of this T cell receptor (beta chain) was determined in a study of response to subunit inactivated influenza vaccine. Of note for this clonotype: Its antigen is currently unknown.

CDR3 length equals 15 residues. V trimming: 4 bases; J trimming: 10 bases; junction bases outside the gene matches: 13. Germline lookup yields CDR1 LGHNA and CDR2 YSLEER. The study, taken as a whole, reports: Only a handful of new T cells, the authors suggested, are recruited with each seasonal influenza vaccination.

One entry per CDR3 protein, called by TCRdb with MiXCR from the RT-PCR reads. This sample yields 600,000 to 700,000 distinct CDR3 sequences, of which approximately 14% are seen a single time; less than 8.5% belongs to the top ten. The clonotype was recovered from a man aged 50 to 59 who received an inactivated influenza vaccine. Sequencing used PBMCs from blood, obtained roughly 2 weeks before vaccination. The rearrangement uses TRBV4-3 and TRBJ2-1; 7 bases agree with TRBD2. DNA of the CDR3: TGCGCCAGCAGCCCTGGACCGGGACTACAGATAGAGCAGTTCTTC. As protein: CASSPGPGLQIEQFF.